This TCR beta chain was captured by sequencing in a study of blood T cell repertoires in COVID-19. Looking at the study overall: PBMCs, B-cell-depleted T cells, or T cells were the source of the cDNA or gDNA that made up the material.

V lost 0 bases and J lost 4, with 9 bases in between. This CDR3 region has 14 residues. Germline V gives CDR1 MNHEY, CDR2 SVGAGI. As originally analysed: By means of reference gene primer amplification, nucleated cell counts were estimated. Assay: immunoSEQ multiplex PCR; the TCRdb copy retains only in-frame clones and omits some. V and J calls and clone size are given by that table; D and trimming were obtained from the DNA. The data contain 180,000 or so clones, approximately 85% of them singletons. This chain joins TRBV6-5 and TRBJ1-2; D gene ambiguous. The receptor was isolated from a woman over 75 with acute or convalescent COVID-19. The material sequenced was peripheral blood. This chain's CDR3 is CASSYSQFPYGYTF. The CDR3 region has the DNA TGTGCCAGCAGTTACTCCCAGTTTCCCTATGGCTACACCTTC.